These T cell receptor beta chains were read from a single sample in a study of identical twins. TCRdb re-analysed the 5' RACE reads in MiXCR, keeping a single row per CDR3 protein. The table lists roughly 500,000 distinct CDR3 sequences, about 20% of them singletons. These data are also associated with another study on T cells expressing NK-cell markers.

What was sequenced was CD4+ T cells sorted from blood. The receptors shown here come from a woman between 18 and 29 years old in good health. The CDR3 runs from the conserved cysteine through the conserved F or W. The D gene is left open where the match is weak. Where a row states a size, it is once, few, many or the class of an expanded clone; other rows omit it.

V gene	D gene	J gene	clone size	CDR3 DNA	CDR3 protein
TRBV20-1	-	TRBJ2-3	-	TGCAGTGCCGACCCTACAAACACAGATACGCAGTATTTT	CSADPTNTDTQYF
TRBV21-1	-	TRBJ2-7	once	TGTGCCAGCAGCAAGCTGGACAGCTACGAGCAGTACTTC	CASSKLDSYEQYF
TRBV10-2	-	TRBJ2-1	few	TGCGCCAGCAGTGCGCGCAGGGCAAGCCACTACAATGAGCAGTTCTTC	CASSARRASHYNEQFF
TRBV25-1	TRBD1	TRBJ2-2	-	TGTGCCAGCAGTGAATATAGGGGGCAAACCGGGGAGCTGTTTTTT	CASSEYRGQTGELFF
TRBV18	-	TRBJ2-5	many	TGTGCCAGCTCACCGTTTGGAGAGACCCAGTACTTC	CASSPFGETQYF
TRBV6-5	-	TRBJ2-5	few	TGTGCCAGCAGTTACGGCGGCCAAGAGACCCAGTACTTC	CASSYGGQETQYF
TRBV11-2	TRBD2	TRBJ2-3	-	TGTGCCAGCAGCTTAATTCCTGCGGGAGGGTTAGATACGCAGTATTTT	CASSLIPAGGLDTQYF
TRBV11-1	TRBD2	TRBJ2-2	-	TGTGCCAGCAGCGAAGCGGGACTAGCGGGACCTAGGGCGAACACCGGGGAGCTGTTTTTT	CASSEAGLAGPRANTGELFF
TRBV12-3/TRBV12-4	TRBD1	TRBJ2-5	-	TGTGCCAGCCGACCAGGGGGGACAGGGCTGTTAGGGTACCAAGAGACCCAGTACTTC	CASRPGGTGLLGYQETQYF
TRBV6-2/TRBV6-3	TRBD2	TRBJ2-7	many	TGTGCCAGCAGTTACACCGGGACTAGCGGCCACGAGCAGTACTTC	CASSYTGTSGHEQYF
TRBV2	-	TRBJ2-7	-	TGTGCCAGCAGTAATCAGGTGGGAGTAGCTCAGTACTTC	CASSNQVGVAQYF
TRBV20-1	TRBD2	TRBJ2-1	few	TGCAGTGCTTTAGCGGGAGGCCGTTGGCGTGAGCAGTTCTTC	CSALAGGRWREQFF
TRBV5-1	-	TRBJ2-6	-	TGCGCCAGCAGCCAACTCGGTTACTCTGGGGCCAACGTCCTGACTTTC	CASSQLGYSGANVLTF
TRBV27	TRBD1	TRBJ1-2	-	TGTACCAGCAGTTTTGGGGCAGGGGGCGGCTACACCTTC	CTSSFGAGGGYTF
TRBV4-2	TRBD2	TRBJ2-3	few	TGTGCCAGCAGTCCAGCGGGGGAACCAGATACGCAGTATTTT	CASSPAGEPDTQYF
TRBV7-2	-	TRBJ1-1	few	TGTGCCAGCACCCCCCCAACAGGTTACACTGAAGCTTTCTTT	CASTPPTGYTEAFF
TRBV10-3	-	TRBJ2-1	-	TGTGCCATCAGTGTACACGATAGCGGTTCCTACAATGAGCAGTTCTTC	CAISVHDSGSYNEQFF
TRBV4-3	-	TRBJ2-7	-	TGCGCCAGCAGCCAAGCCTTGGACACCTCCTACGAGCAGTACTTC	CASSQALDTSYEQYF
TRBV20-1	TRBD2	TRBJ2-7	-	TGCACCTTTACTAGCGGGAATTTCTCCTACGAGCAGTACTTC	CTFTSGNFSYEQYF
TRBV27	TRBD2	TRBJ2-2	-	TGTGCCAGCAGTTTATCGTGGGGGCTAGCGGGAGAGATGGCCGGGGAGCTGTTTTTT	CASSLSWGLAGEMAGELFF
TRBV5-1	-	TRBJ1-1	few	TGCGCCAGCAGCTTGGGGGAGGGGTGGTTCACTGAAGCTTTCTTT	CASSLGEGWFTEAFF
TRBV20-1	TRBD2	TRBJ2-7	few	TGCAGTGCTAGAGGTCATAGCGGGAGCTACGAGCAGTACTTC	CSARGHSGSYEQYF
TRBV6-1	-	TRBJ2-1	few	TGTGCCAGCAGGGCCGAGGGGGGGACAGTCGGAAATGAGCAGTTCTTC	CASRAEGGTVGNEQFF
TRBV9	-	TRBJ2-1	-	TGTGCCAGCAGCGTAAGGCGGGACTCCTACAATGAGCAGTTCTTC	CASSVRRDSYNEQFF
TRBV20-1	-	TRBJ2-7	many	TGCAGTGCTAGAGCCCCCACGTACTACGAGCAGTACTTC	CSARAPTYYEQYF
TRBV6-4	-	TRBJ2-5	many	TGTGCCAGCAGTGACCACAGAGAAGAGACCCAGTACTTC	CASSDHREETQYF
TRBV7-2	-	TRBJ2-1	few	TGTGCCAGCAGCTTCTGGGGATCTAGGACCCCGTTTTTCTTC	CASSFWGSRTPFFF
TRBV7-8	TRBD1	TRBJ1-2	-	TGTGCCAGCAGCTTGGGGACAGGGCAATTCGGCTACACCTTC	CASSLGTGQFGYTF
TRBV12-3/TRBV12-4	TRBD1	TRBJ1-1	-	TGTGCCAGCAACCCGACAGGGGGCACTGAAGCTTTCTTT	CASNPTGGTEAFF
TRBV5-6	-	TRBJ1-2	once	TGTGCCAGCAGCGGGGGCCGGCAGGGCTATGGCTACACCTTC	CASSGGRQGYGYTF
TRBV3-1	-	TRBJ2-7	-	TGTGCCAGCAGCCTTAGAGGGGGAGCCTCCTACGAGCAGTACTTC	CASSLRGGASYEQYF
TRBV12-3/TRBV12-4	-	TRBJ2-7	many	TGTGCCAGCAGTTTTAGGGGCGAGCAGTACTTC	CASSFRGEQYF
TRBV6-1	TRBD1	TRBJ1-1	-	TGTGCCAGCATTCACAGGGGAGGGCCTTACGCTGAAGCTTTCTTT	CASIHRGGPYAEAFF
TRBV29-1	-	TRBJ1-2	-	TGCAGCGTCCAGGGGCTCTATGGCTACACCTTC	CSVQGLYGYTF
TRBV28	-	TRBJ1-1	-	TGTGCCAGCAGGGTATTGGGGGAGATGAACACTGAAGCTTTCTTT	CASRVLGEMNTEAFF
TRBV12-3/TRBV12-4	-	TRBJ1-5	once	TGTGCCAGCAGTTTATGGCACCCTAGCAATCAGCCCCAGCATTTT	CASSLWHPSNQPQHF
TRBV5-1	-	TRBJ1-1	-	TGCGCCAGCAGCTCGACCCAATGGGCAAAGAACACTGAAGCTTTCTTT	CASSSTQWAKNTEAFF
TRBV7-9	TRBD1	TRBJ2-1	many	TGTGCCAGCAGCTCAGGACAGGGGTCCTACAATGAGCAGTTCTTC	CASSSGQGSYNEQFF
TRBV2	TRBD2	TRBJ2-3	-	TGTGCCAGCACTACGGGACTAGCGGGAAGAGGAGATACGCAGTATTTT	CASTTGLAGRGDTQYF
TRBV5-1	-	TRBJ1-3	few	TGCGCCAGCAGACAGGATTCTGGAAACACCATATATTTT	CASRQDSGNTIYF
TRBV6-5	-	TRBJ2-6	few	TGTGCCAGCAGTTTCCTTCTTCCCTCTGGGGCCAACGTCCTGACTTTC	CASSFLLPSGANVLTF
TRBV5-1	-	TRBJ1-1	few	TGCGCCAGCAGCTTGCGGTCCGGAGTGAACACTGAAGCTTTCTTT	CASSLRSGVNTEAFF
TRBV20-1	-	TRBJ2-5	-	TGCAGTGCTAGTAAAGAAGAGACCCAGTACTTC	CSASKEETQYF